This TCR beta chain was captured by sequencing in a study of T cells in Graves' hyperthyroidism and ophthalmopathy. After removal of 5 bases from V and 6 bases from J, the junction contained 2 bases not matched to a gene. The CDR3 length is 12 residues. Per germline, CDR1 LNHNV and CDR2 YYDKDF (reference sequence). Study results and limitations: Blood shared most expanded thyroid clonotypes above 0.001. By a 13 V-J model, ophthalmopathy was set apart from stable hyperthyroidism.

A note on this clonotype: Its antigen remains unidentified.

There were TCR beta CDR3 regions amplified from RNA transcripts. The TCR CDR3 was amplified in a first-round RT-PCR using the HTBI primer set. TCRdb independently ran MiXCR on the multiplex PCR reads; one entry per CDR3 protein. Of 530,000 or so distinct CDR3 sequences listed, 17% are singletons. Duration under 3 months, a NOSPECS grade of at least 4, and a Clinical Activity Score of at least 3 characterized the ophthalmopathy patients. Uncontrolled infection, other autoimmune disease, pregnancy or lactation led to exclusion. Sequencing was carried out using blood. The sequence derives from a woman aged 18-29 years with Graves' ophthalmopathy. The chain recombines TRBV15 with TRBJ2-7, with TRBD1 matching 9 bases. The CDR3 loop reads CATSLDRGEQYF. In nucleotides, the CDR3 is TGTGCCACCAGCCTGGACAGGGGCGAGCAGTACTTC.